This TCR beta chain is drawn from a study of human T cells and chemical hapten exposure. Study observations and caveats: Versus controls, expanded TCRs had significantly more large CDR3 similarity clusters.

This clonotype was detected many times. What it binds is unknown. Time point: patch test 3, about 24 weeks after DPC sensitization. Treatment denoted: therapeutic diphenylcyclopropenone sensitization with weekly scalp DPC. Donation of samples came from alopecia patients who were 18 to 70 years old and suitable for DPC. What the library attached to individual cDNA molecules were unique molecular identifiers. TCRdb independently ran MiXCR on the RACE reads; one entry per CDR3 protein. The sample includes about 200,000 distinct CDR3 sequences, about 25% of them seen just once. The input for sequencing was whole blood, taken in connection with sensitization to the hapten diphenylcyclopropenone (DPC). This clonotype was sampled from a woman in her thirties or forties with alopecia areata. Some clones in this sample may be carry-over from other donors' samples.

DNA of the CDR3: TGTGCCAGCAGTTTATGGGGCAGCTCCTACGAGCAGTACTTC. Encoded protein: CASSLWGSSYEQYF. The rearrangement links TRBV28 to TRBJ2-7; D not certain. The CDR3 totals 14 residues. V was clipped by 0 bases and J by 0 bases, with 6 bases between them. Germline V gene sequence: CDR1 MDHEN, CDR2 SYDVKM.